The 8 T cell receptor beta chains given below trace back to one sample, sequenced in a study of Graves' ophthalmopathy and Graves' hyperthyroidism (dated by TCRdb to about 2018). TCRdb lists the instrument as Illumina HiSeq 2000. For repertoire sequencing, TCR beta CDR3 regions were amplified from RNA transcripts. The first round was an RT-PCR using HTBI primers with the Qiagen OneStep RT-PCR kit, and this first round was followed by a second-round multiplex PCR, then size selection and purification. TCRdb redid the processing of the public reads, applying fastp at Q25 and MiXCR, and retained in-frame beta chains. Each entry is one CDR3 protein sequence, shown with its most common DNA and genes. The sample records about 370,000 distinct CDR3 sequences, around 20% of which are singletons. The ten largest clones represent 1.5% to 2% of the sample. Sequenced input: peripheral blood. All receptors come from a woman between 18 and 29 years old with Graves' ophthalmopathy. Donor details come from another sample of the same person, matched by shared clones.

The gene calls are TRBV28 and TRBJ2-7; the match to TRBD1 covers 9 bases. The CDR3 length is 14 residues. Losses at the gene ends were 4 bases for V and 9 bases for J; bases not matched to a gene: 10. The germline V gene encodes CDR1 MDHEN and CDR2 SYDVKM. CDR3 residues: CASSYGTGLGVQYF. The CDR3 DNA reads as TGTGCCAGCAGTTATGGGACAGGGCTTGGGGTGCAGTACTTC.

There are a few counts of this clonotype. The chain couples TRBV7-2 to TRBJ2-7; D remains ambiguous. The CDR3 length is 12 residues. Germline CDR1 and CDR2: SGHTA and FQGNSA. Trimming removed 1 base from V and 6 bases from J, with 7 bases in between. This CDR3 reads CASSLDRSEQYF. The CDR3 DNA is TGTGCCAGCAGCTTAGACCGAAGCGAGCAGTACTTC.

This clonotype was detected many times. This chain links TRBV30 with TRBJ2-7; a possible D gene is TRBD1 (6 bases). The CDR3 has 13 amino acids. V dropped 2 bases and J dropped 3 bases, with 11 bases sitting between them. CDR1 GTSNPN and CDR2 SVGIG come from the germline V gene (reference sequence). The CDR3: CAWSRDTNYEQYF. CDR3 DNA: TGTGCCTGGAGTCGGGACACCAACTACGAGCAGTACTTC. The full variable domain, its missing parts supplied by reference TRBV30 and TRBJ2-7, is SQTIHQWPATLVQPVGSPLSLECTVEGTSNPNLYWYRQAAGRGLQLLFYSVGIGQISSEVPQNLSASRPQDRQFILSSKKLLLSDSGFYLCAWSRDTNYEQYFGPGTRLTVT.

This clonotype was observed at least ten times. The chain carries TRBV4-1 and TRBJ2-7, with no clear D. V was trimmed by 2 bases and J by 0 bases, leaving 8 bases between them. Germline lookup yields CDR1 MGHRA and CDR2 YSYEKL. This CDR3 is 14 amino acids long. DNA of the CDR3: TGCGCCAGCAGCCAACCCCTGAGCTCCTACGAGCAGTACTTC. Residues: CASSQPLSSYEQYF.

The chain recombines TRBV27 with TRBJ2-5; 10 positions agree with TRBD2. This CDR3 contains 14 residues. The V gene end was trimmed by 7 bases and the J gene end by 7 bases; junction bases not matched to a gene: 9. The germline CDR1 and CDR2 sequences are MNHEY and SMNVEV (reference sequence). The CDR3 spells CASKTSGRAGTQYF. DNA of the CDR3: TGTGCCAGCAAAACCAGCGGGAGGGCCGGGACCCAGTACTTC.

V gene TRBV10-3 combines with J gene TRBJ1-2; 7 bases line up with TRBD1. Unmatched junction bases numbered 9, after V lost 6 bases and J lost 8 bases. The CDR3 covers 13 residues. Germline V gives CDR1 ENHRY, CDR2 SYGVKD. CDR3 in DNA: TGTGCCATCAGGGACGACAGGGTTGGCGGCTACACCTTC. It translates to CAIRDDRVGGYTF.

The J gene is TRBJ1-3, the V gene TRBV27; unclear D gene. V was trimmed by 10 bases and J by 0 bases, leaving 10 bases between them. The CDR3 extends over 13 amino acids. The germline V gene encodes CDR1 MNHEY and CDR2 SMNVEV (reference sequence). The CDR3 protein is CATRRNSGNTIYF. DNA of the CDR3: TGTGCCACCCGACGGAACTCTGGAAACACCATATATTTT.

This clonotype has ten or more counts. This chain connects TRBV29-1 to TRBJ1-1, with a possible D match to TRBD1 (5 bases). This CDR3 comprises 13 residues. V was pared by 5 bases and J by 0 bases, with 10 bases between. Germline V gene data show CDR1 as SQVTM and CDR2 as ANQGSEA. The DNA of the CDR3 is TGCAGCGTTTTCAGGGTAGTGAACACTGAAGCTTTCTTT. Its protein product is CSVFRVVNTEAFF.